This T cell receptor beta chain was obtained from a study of T cells in Graves' hyperthyroidism and ophthalmopathy. Study-wide results and caveats: In the blood, most expanded thyroid clonotypes above 0.001 appeared as well.

It was RNA transcripts that yielded the amplified TCR beta CDR3 regions. The HTBI set primed first-round TCR CDR3 RT-PCR. A single record per CDR3 protein comes from TCRdb applying MiXCR to the multiplex PCR reads. This sample has roughly 350,000 distinct CDR3 sequences, with around 13% found just once. Uncontrolled infection, other autoimmune disease, pregnancy or lactation excluded patients. The V end was cut by 1 base, the J end by 2 bases, with 11 bases between. CDR1 KGHSH and CDR2 LQKENI come from the germline V gene. The CDR3 is 16 amino acids. About this clonotype itself: Its antigen is unidentified.

The chain has TRBV18 and TRBJ2-2, with D tentatively TRBD1 or TRBD2 (6 bases each). The source material was blood. The TCR originated in a woman between 40 and 55 years old with Graves' ophthalmopathy. CDR3 region: CASSPLSGANTGELFF. CDR3 DNA: TGTGCCAGCTCACCACTCTCGGGGGCAAACACCGGGGAGCTGTTTTTT.